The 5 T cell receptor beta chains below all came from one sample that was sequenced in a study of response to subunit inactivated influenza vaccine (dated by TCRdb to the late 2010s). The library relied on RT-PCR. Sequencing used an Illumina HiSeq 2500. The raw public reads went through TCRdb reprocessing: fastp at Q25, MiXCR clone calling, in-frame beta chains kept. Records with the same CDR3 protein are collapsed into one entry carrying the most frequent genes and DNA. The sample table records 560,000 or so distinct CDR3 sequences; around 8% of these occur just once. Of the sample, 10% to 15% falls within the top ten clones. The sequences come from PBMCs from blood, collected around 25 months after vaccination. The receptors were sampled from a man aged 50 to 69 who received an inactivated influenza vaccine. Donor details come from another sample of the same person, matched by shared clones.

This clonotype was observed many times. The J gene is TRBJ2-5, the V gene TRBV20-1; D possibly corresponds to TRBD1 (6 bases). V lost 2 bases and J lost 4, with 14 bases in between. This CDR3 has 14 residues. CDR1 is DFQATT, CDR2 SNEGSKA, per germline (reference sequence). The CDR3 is CSARQTGMRETQYF. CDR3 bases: TGCAGTGCTAGACAAACAGGGATGCGAGAGACCCAGTACTTC.

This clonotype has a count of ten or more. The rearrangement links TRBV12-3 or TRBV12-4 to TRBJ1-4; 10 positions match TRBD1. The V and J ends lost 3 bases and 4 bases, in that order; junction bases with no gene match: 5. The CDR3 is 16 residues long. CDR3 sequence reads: CASSLDRGSFNEKLFF. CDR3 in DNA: TGTGCCAGCAGTTTGGACAGGGGGAGCTTTAATGAAAAACTGTTTTTT.

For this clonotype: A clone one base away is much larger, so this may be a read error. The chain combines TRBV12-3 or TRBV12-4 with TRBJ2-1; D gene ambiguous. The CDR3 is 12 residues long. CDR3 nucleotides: TGTGCCAGCAGTTTAGTTTTCAATGATCAGTTCTTC. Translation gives CASSLVFNDQFF.

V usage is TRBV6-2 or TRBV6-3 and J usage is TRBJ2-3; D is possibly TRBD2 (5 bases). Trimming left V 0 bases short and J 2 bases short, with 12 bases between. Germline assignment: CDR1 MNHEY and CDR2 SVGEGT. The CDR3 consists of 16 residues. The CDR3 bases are TGTGCCAGCAGTTACTCGAGATGGACTCTCACAGATACGCAGTATTTT. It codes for CASSYSRWTLTDTQYF.

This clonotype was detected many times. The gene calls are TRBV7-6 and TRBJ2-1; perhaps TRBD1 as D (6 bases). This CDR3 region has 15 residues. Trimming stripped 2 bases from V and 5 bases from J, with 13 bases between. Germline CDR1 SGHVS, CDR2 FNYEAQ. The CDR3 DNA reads TGTGCCAGCAGCTTAACAGGGAGAACTAACAATGAGCAGTTCTTC. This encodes CASSLTGRTNNEQFF.